The present TCR beta chain was sequenced within a study of identical twins (dated by TCRdb to 2016 to 2017). As for the study more broadly: TCR alpha and beta repertoires from monozygotic twins, unrelated adults of various ages and cord blood were deep-sequenced to test whether fetal clonotypes persist. To rule out contamination, replicate twin experiments were performed at different times with different library preparation protocols.

With regard to this clonotype: Its recognized antigen is unknown. One base away there is no much larger clone; base qualities are not given.

To prepare the library, 5' RACE was applied. Data came from an Illumina HiSeq 2000. Template switching introduced a universal primer binding site; the final cDNA contained a unique molecular identifier, enabling accurate counting of TCR cDNA molecules. First-strand cDNA for TCR alpha and beta chains was synthesized from specific primers in the conserved constant-segment region. To control for contamination, every cDNA library was double barcoded, receiving both a SMART-Mk sample barcode and Illumina barcodes. Two successive PCR steps introduced TruSeq adapter sequences along with Illumina sample barcodes. TCR alpha and beta cDNA libraries were sequenced on the Illumina HiSeq platform with custom primers. Under the source paper's analysis protocol: Unique molecular identifiers were extracted from raw reads with MiGEC, and CDR3 positions were determined with MiXCR. Recombination models were inferred per individual with the repgenHMM and IGoR tools using an EM algorithm. The analysis of shared clonotypes was done with the tcR package in R, with sharing normalized by the product of cloneset sizes. Out-of-frame nonproductive sequences were analyzed to study raw recombination free of thymic and clonal selection effects. TCRdb's own reprocessing of the public reads used fastp at Q25 and MiXCR and kept productive beta chains. Every CDR3 protein is listed once, alongside the most common genes and DNA of its rows. What appears here as the V and J calls and clone size reflects TCRdb's work, not the paper's. In all, the sample holds roughly 1,500,000 distinct CDR3 sequences, and less than 35% of those were seen once. The biggest ten clones account for under 0.35% of the sample.

All donors were healthy Caucasians. Results the study describes overall, beyond this receptor: Fewer insertions were carried by abundant cord blood beta clonotypes; a weaker similar trend was observed in young adult naive repertoires, while no such trend was observed in memory repertoires. The excess sharing between twins in beta out-of-frame sequences was weaker because fewer shared sequences reduced the signal-to-noise ratio. Recombination models systematically underestimated out-of-frame TCR alpha sharing in monozygotic twins but agreed with sharing between unrelated individuals. Invariant T cells such as MAIT and iNKT could partly confound zero-insertion analyses, although diverse VJ usage argued against such confounding for most clonotypes. Conclusions relied on cross-sectional statistical analysis, since the same donors could not be followed over many years. Out-of-frame TCR alpha sequences shared between twins showed an excess of low generation-probability sequences compared with coincidental sharing between unrelated individuals.

CDR1 and CDR2, looked up from the germline V gene (reference sequence), are MNHEY and SMNVEV. CDR3 length: 16 amino acids, cysteine to phenylalanine. This entry keeps only the CDR3 DNA: 48 bases, framed from base 1. V trim: 6 bases; J trim: 5 bases; unmatched bases: 14. Sequenced input: cord blood. This TCR was sampled from a newborn girl in good health. The rearranged segments are TRBV27 and TRBJ2-5, and TRBD2 matches 8 of the central bases. The DNA sequence follows: TGTGCCAGCAGCGCCGGGACTAGTGGGGCTTTCGAGACCCAGTACTTC. It encodes CASSAGTSGAFETQYF.